These T cell receptor beta chains were read from a single sample in a study of long-term antiretroviral therapy in people with HIV. The assay was immunoSEQ multiplex PCR, and TCRdb's table has in-frame clones only and misses some. The sample shows about 35,000 clones, 65% to 80% of them seen only once. Sequences were derived from unsorted PBMCs, sampled 3 years after starting antiretroviral therapy. These receptors all stem from a man between 45 and 60 years old with HIV. CDR3s include the opening cysteine and the closing phenylalanine or tryptophan. Fields, in order: J gene, clone size, V gene, D gene, CDR3 DNA, CDR3 protein. The D gene is left open where the match is weak. Some rows mark clone size as missing; the rest say once, few, many or name a class of expanded clone.

>TRBJ1-1|-|TRBV18|TRBD1
TGTGCCAGCTCACAAGGGACAGCCGTGGACACTGAAGCTTTCTTT
CASSQGTAVDTEAFF
>TRBJ2-7|-|TRBV10-3|-
TGTGCCATCAGTGAGGGACTTGCCTCCTACGAGCAGTACTTC
CAISEGLASYEQYF
>TRBJ2-3|-|TRBV27|-
TGTGCCAGCAGTTCTGGGGTTCGCACAGATACGCAGTATTTT
CASSSGVRTDTQYF
>TRBJ2-3|-|TRBV5-6|TRBD2
TGTGCCAGCAGCCCCCGGACTAGCGCCTTCACAGATACGCAGTATTTT
CASSPRTSAFTDTQYF
>TRBJ2-3|-|TRBV6-1|-
TGTGCCAGCAGTGAATTGGGGGGTGTAGGACCAGATACGCAGTATTTT
CASSELGGVGPDTQYF
>TRBJ2-7|few|TRBV15|TRBD1
TGTGCCACCGGGCGGACAGGGAGCTACGAGCAGTACTTC
CATGRTGSYEQYF
>TRBJ1-2|few|TRBV6-5|-
TGTGCCAGCAGTGCTCGGAGCTATGGCTACACCTTC
CASSARSYGYTF
>TRBJ2-7|-|TRBV28|-
TGTGCCAGCAGATCCCCCATTTACGAGCAGTACTTC
CASRSPIYEQYF
>TRBJ1-2|-|TRBV11-2|-
TGTGCCAGCAGCTTAGTGGGGACAAACTATGGCTACACCTTC
CASSLVGTNYGYTF
>TRBJ2-3|-|TRBV5-1|TRBD1
TGCGCCAGCAGACTACAGGGGGCAACAGATACGCAGTATTTT
CASRLQGATDTQYF
>TRBJ2-2|-|TRBV7-2|-
TGTGCCAGCAGCCAAGCGGGGAACACCGGGGAGCTGTTTTTT
CASSQAGNTGELFF
>TRBJ2-5|-|TRBV18|-
TGTGCCAGCTCAGCCCAAGAGACCCAGTACTTC
CASSAQETQYF
>TRBJ2-3|-|TRBV6-1|TRBD1
TGTGCCAGCAGTGCTACTGGACAGGGGACGGGCACAGATACGCAGTATTTT
CASSATGQGTGTDTQYF
>TRBJ1-5|few|TRBV30|-
TGTGCCTGGAGTGTCCAGGGGATGGGCAATCAGCCCCAGCATTTT
CAWSVQGMGNQPQHF
>TRBJ2-1|once|TRBV7-6|-
TGTGCCAGCAGCTTATATAGGGCCGAGTCGCATGAGCAGTTCTTC
CASSLYRAESHEQFF
>TRBJ1-4|once|TRBV5-6|-
TGTGCCAGCAGCCCCTATTCTCTGACTAATGAAAAACTGTTTTTT
CASSPYSLTNEKLFF
>TRBJ1-5|-|TRBV9|TRBD1
TGTGCCAGCAGCGTAGGGGCAGGGGGGAGCAATCAGCCCCAGCATTTT
CASSVGAGGSNQPQHF
>TRBJ1-2|-|TRBV4-3|-
TGCGCCAGCAGCCAAAGGAGGGGACCAGCGGAAGATGGTGGCTACACCTTC
CASSQRRGPAEDGGYTF
>TRBJ2-3|-|TRBV7-2|-
TGTGCCAGCAGCAGACAGAGCACAGATACGCAGTATTTT
CASSRQSTDTQYF
>TRBJ2-7|few|TRBV11-2|TRBD2
TGTGCCAGCAGCTTAATAGGCGGGAGGTTCACCTACGAGCAGTACTTC
CASSLIGGRFTYEQYF
>TRBJ2-5|-|TRBV11-2|TRBD1
TGTGCCAGCAGCCCTCGGGACAGGGTGTCATGGGCCCAGTACTTC
CASSPRDRVSWAQYF
>TRBJ2-5|-|TRBV30|TRBD2
TGTGCCTGGAGTGTACTAGCGGGGGGCCAAGAGACCCAGTACTTC
CAWSVLAGGQETQYF
>TRBJ1-5|-|TRBV6-5|-
TGTGCCAGCAGTTACTCTCGAGGTCAGCCCCAGCATTTT
CASSYSRGQPQHF
>TRBJ2-7|-|TRBV5-1|-
TGCGCCAGCAGCTTGGAAAGCTACGAGCAGTACTTC
CASSLESYEQYF
>TRBJ1-2|-|TRBV7-9|TRBD1
TGTGCCAGCAGCCCACGGGACAGCTATGGCTACACCTTC
CASSPRDSYGYTF
>TRBJ2-7|-|TRBV28|TRBD2
TGTGCCAGCAGTTTGTGGGAGGGGATGGGATCTCACGAGCAGTACTTC
CASSLWEGMGSHEQYF
>TRBJ2-3|-|TRBV25-1|TRBD1
TGTGCCACCCAGGGGGCGGGCACAGATACGCAGTATTTT
CATQGAGTDTQYF
>TRBJ1-2|few|TRBV10-3|-
TGTGCCATCTTCAGGGGAGCTAACTATGGCTACACCTTC
CAIFRGANYGYTF
>TRBJ1-2|-|TRBV29-1|-
TGCAGCGTTGACTGGGGGGGCAGCTATGGCTACACCTTC
CSVDWGGSYGYTF
>TRBJ1-4|-|TRBV28|-
TGTGCCAGCAGTTCCGCCGGGGGCGGGAATGAAAAACTGTTTTTT
CASSSAGGGNEKLFF
>TRBJ1-2|-|TRBV7-2|-
TGTGCCAGCAGCCTCTCGTCCAGGGGAGCTAACTATGGCTACACCTTC
CASSLSSRGANYGYTF
>TRBJ1-2|-|TRBV7-2|-
TGTGCCAGCAGTCCCCTCCCACAGGGCAGGGGCTATGGCTACACCTTC
CASSPLPQGRGYGYTF
>TRBJ2-7|-|TRBV28|-
TGTGCCAGCAGTTCCCGGCAGGGGTCCACCTACGAGCAGTACTTC
CASSSRQGSTYEQYF
>TRBJ2-5|-|TRBV5-1|-
TGCGCCAGCAGCTTGGGGACCTTCCAAGAGACCCAGTACTTC
CASSLGTFQETQYF
>TRBJ1-4|once|TRBV19|TRBD1
TGTGCCAGTAGTATGGTTGGGGCAGGGGGACGCGAAAAACTGTTTTTT
CASSMVGAGGREKLFF
>TRBJ2-7|-|TRBV28|-
TGTGCCAGCATGGGGCAGCCGGACTACGAGCAGTACTTC
CASMGQPDYEQYF
>TRBJ2-1|-|TRBV27|-
TGTGCCAGCAGTCGGGACTTAAGCTCCTACAATGAGCAGTTCTTC
CASSRDLSSYNEQFF
>TRBJ1-2|-|TRBV6-5|-
TGTGCCAGCAGTTACGGGGGACCGCGAGGCTACACCTTC
CASSYGGPRGYTF
>TRBJ2-1|-|TRBV5-1|TRBD2
TGCGCCAGCAGCTTTGGGACTAGCGGGGGAAGTGAGCAGTTCTTC
CASSFGTSGGSEQFF
>TRBJ1-1|few|TRBV19|-
TGTGCCAGTAGTATAGGGGGGCTCGGTGAAGCTTTCTTT
CASSIGGLGEAFF
>TRBJ2-7|few|TRBV28|-
TGTGCCAGCAGTTTAGACGGGTCCGGGAGCGAGCAGTACTTC
CASSLDGSGSEQYF
>TRBJ2-3|once|TRBV5-1|TRBD1
TGCGCCAGCAGCGTCGGTTGGACAGGGAGCACAGATACGCAGTATTTT
CASSVGWTGSTDTQYF
>TRBJ2-3|-|TRBV4-2|-
TGTGCCAGCAGCCATTACTCACCGGGCCCAGGAGGTGATACGCAGTATTTT
CASSHYSPGPGGDTQYF
>TRBJ1-1|-|TRBV19|-
TGTGCCAGTAGTTACGGACGGAACACTGAAGCTTTCTTT
CASSYGRNTEAFF
>TRBJ2-7|-|TRBV5-6|-
TGTGCCAGCAGCTTGGGGGCCGACGGCGAGCAGTACTTC
CASSLGADGEQYF
>TRBJ2-5|-|TRBV2|-
TGTGCCAGCAGTGACCAGGCCCAAGAGACCCAGTACTTC
CASSDQAQETQYF
>TRBJ2-6|-|TRBV7-8|TRBD1
TGTGCCAGCAGGTCCGGGACAGGGGGCTCTGGGGCCAACGTCCTGACTTTC
CASRSGTGGSGANVLTF
>TRBJ2-3|few|TRBV6-4|-
TGTGCCAGCAGTGACGCACGAGGAGATACGCAGTATTTT
CASSDARGDTQYF
>TRBJ1-5|-|TRBV15|TRBD1
TGTGCCACCAGCACGGGACAGGGGGCGTGGGGCAATCAGCCCCAGCATTTT
CATSTGQGAWGNQPQHF